Below, 18 T cell receptor beta chains from the same sample are listed, as sequenced in a study of T cell responses to AZD1222 COVID-19 vaccine. Sequencing was performed with immunoSEQ multiplex PCR; in TCRdb, only in-frame clones are kept and a portion is missing. The sample includes 95,000 to 100,000 clones, less than 90% of them seen just once. The sample in question was peripheral blood, obtained on day 0 of AZD1222 vaccination. The receptors stem from an adult in good health.

The chain combines TRBV6-1 with TRBJ1-4; the D gene is possibly TRBD1 (5 bases). V lost 3 bases, J lost 7 bases, and 12 bases lay in between. The CDR3 covers 14 residues. Looked up from germline, CDR1 is MNHNS and CDR2 is SASEGT. The CDR3 is CASSEGQVGEKLFF. CDR3 in DNA: TGTGCCAGCAGTGAGGGGCAGGTTGGTGAAAAACTGTTTTTT.

This chain connects TRBV4-1 to TRBJ2-7; the D call may be TRBD1 or TRBD2 (5 bases each). This CDR3 is built from 17 residues. Germline V gene data show CDR1 as MGHRA and CDR2 as YSYEKL. The V end was cut by 2 bases, the J end by 2 bases, with 19 bases between. In DNA, the CDR3 is TGCGCCAGCAGCCAACCCTGGACTGGGGGAATGACCTACGAGCAGTACTTC. Translated, it gives CASSQPWTGGMTYEQYF.

The rearrangement links TRBV5-1 to TRBJ1-4; tentatively, D is TRBD1 (5 bases). The CDR3 runs 15 residues. The germline CDR1 and CDR2 sequences are SGHRS and YFSETQ. V was shortened by 4 bases and J by 5 bases, with 15 bases between the two germline ends. CDR3 region: CASSPQGRENEKLFF. DNA of the CDR3: TGCGCCAGCAGCCCCCAGGGACGGGAGAATGAAAAACTGTTTTTT.

The count of this clone is one. V gene TRBV28 combines with J gene TRBJ2-7, with D possibly TRBD2 on 6 matching bases. This CDR3 is 14 amino acids long. V lost 10 bases to trimming and J lost 0 bases, with 16 bases between them. Germline V gene data show CDR1 as MDHEN and CDR2 as SYDVKM. CDR3 nucleotide sequence: TGTGCCACCACCCTGGAGGGGAACTCCTACGAGCAGTACTTC. Its protein product is CATTLEGNSYEQYF.

The rearrangement links TRBV4-1 to TRBJ1-4, with D maybe TRBD1 (5 bases). Looked up from germline, CDR1 is MGHRA and CDR2 is YSYEKL. The V end lost 1 base, the J end lost 11 bases, and 11 bases lay between the germline ends. The CDR3 consists of 13 residues. This CDR3 reads CASSQVGGGKLFF. CDR3 DNA sequence: TGCGCCAGCAGCCAAGTGGGTGGGGGGAAACTGTTTTTT.

The chain uses TRBV6-5 and TRBJ1-6; maybe TRBD1 (5 bases). Trimming cost V 8 bases and J 2 bases, with 10 bases left between them. The CDR3 is made up of 14 amino acids. CDR1 is MNHEY and CDR2 is SVGAGI in the germline V gene. DNA for the CDR3: TGTGCCAGCTCTGCAGGGCCCTATAATTCACCCCTCCACTTT. It specifies CASSAGPYNSPLHF.

The chain uses TRBV5-5 and TRBJ2-7; the match to TRBD1 covers 8 bases. This CDR3 is 16 amino acids long. Germline V gene lookup returns CDR1 SGHKS and CDR2 YYEKEE (reference sequence). The ends lost 0 bases at V and 4 bases at J; junction bases unmatched: 9. CDR3 in amino acids: CASSLARAGGNYEQYF. CDR3 DNA: TGTGCCAGCAGCTTGGCCAGGGCAGGGGGCAATTACGAGCAGTACTTC.

The chain combines TRBV6-4 with TRBJ1-1; the match to TRBD1 covers 7 bases. The CDR3 is made up of 13 amino acids. The germline CDR1 and CDR2 sequences are MRHNA and SNTAGT. Losses at the gene ends were 4 bases for V and 10 bases for J; bases not matched to a gene: 9. The DNA of the CDR3 is TGTGCCAGCAGTGCTGGAGGGGGCTATCCAGCTTTCTTT. Translation gives CASSAGGGYPAFF.

This clone was seen many times. The V gene is TRBV7-3, the J gene TRBJ2-5; 12 bases match TRBD2. Germline V gene lookup returns CDR1 SGHTA and CDR2 FQGTGA. The V segment lost 5 bases and the J segment 5 bases; nucleotides outside the gene matches: 6. This CDR3 has 15 amino acids. The CDR3 region has the DNA TGTGCCAGCAGCATAGGACTAGCGGGATTGGAGACCCAGTACTTC. It translates to CASSIGLAGLETQYF. Combining the CDR3 with reference TRBV7-3 and TRBJ2-5 gives the whole variable domain GAGVSQTPSNKVTEKGKYVELRCDPISGHTALYWYRQSLGQGPEFLIYFQGTGAADDSGLPNDRFFAVRPEGSVSTLKIQRTERGDSAVYLCASSIGLAGLETQYFGPGTRLLVL.

This chain connects TRBV28 to TRBJ1-1; D not resolved. The germline gives CDR1 MDHEN, CDR2 SYDVKM. The CDR3 length is 12 residues. V lost 2 bases and J 4 bases, leaving 5 bases between the germline ends. CDR3 sequence reads: CASSLMGTEAFF. The CDR3 DNA follows: TGTGCCAGCAGTTTAATGGGCACTGAAGCTTTCTTT.

This clone was found once. This chain uses TRBV11-2 with TRBJ2-2; 7 bases fit TRBD2. The V gene end was trimmed by 5 bases and the J gene end by 9 bases; junction bases not matched to a gene: 9. Germline-derived CDR1 and CDR2 are SGHAT and FQNNGV. The CDR3 contains 14 residues. The CDR3 here is CASSPWTSSRELFF. CDR3 nucleotides: TGTGCCAGCAGCCCTTGGACTAGTTCAAGGGAGCTGTTTTTT.

The V call is TRBV30, the J call TRBJ1-3; no reliable D call. The CDR3 covers 14 residues. V lost 2 bases to trimming and J lost 0 bases, with 8 bases between them. Germline-derived CDR1 and CDR2 are GTSNPN and SVGIG (reference sequence). CDR3 in DNA: TGTGCCTGGAGTTCAGGAATCTCTGGAAACACCATATATTTT. The encoded protein is CAWSSGISGNTIYF. Based on the CDR3 plus reference TRBV30 and TRBJ1-3, the full variable domain is SQTIHQWPATLVQPVGSPLSLECTVEGTSNPNLYWYRQAAGRGLQLLFYSVGIGQISSEVPQNLSASRPQDRQFILSSKKLLLSDSGFYLCAWSSGISGNTIYFGEGSWLTVV.

The chain carries TRBV28 and TRBJ1-4; D gene uncertain. CDR3 length: 12 amino acids. With 7 bases removed from V and 0 bases from J, the gap between germline ends came to 3 bases. Germline V lookup: CDR1 MDHEN, CDR2 SYDVKM. CDR3 in DNA: TGTGCCAGCACAGCAACTAATGAAAAACTGTTTTTT. It is translated as CASTATNEKLFF.

V and J are TRBV7-8 and TRBJ1-1; D not resolved. Germline V lookup: CDR1 SGHVS, CDR2 FQNEAQ. The CDR3 consists of 14 residues. V was pared by 5 bases and J by 1 base, with 11 bases between. CDR3 region: CASSPIHGNTEAFF. In DNA form, the CDR3 reads TGTGCCAGCAGCCCAATTCATGGGAACACTGAAGCTTTCTTT.

The chain links TRBV7-8 to TRBJ1-4, with TRBD1 as a possible D gene (6 bases). CDR3 length: 15 amino acids. Trimming removed 5 bases from V and 6 bases from J, with 16 bases in between. The germline V gene encodes CDR1 SGHVS and CDR2 FQNEAQ. CDR3 sequence: CASSLAGGVYEKLFF. The DNA of the CDR3 is TGTGCCAGCAGCCTGGCCGGGGGCGTTTATGAAAAACTGTTTTTT. The entire variable domain, with the rest obtained from reference TRBV7-8 and TRBJ1-4, is as follows: GAGVSQSPRYKVAKRGQDVALRCDPISGHVSLFWYQQALGQGPEFLTYFQNEAQLDKSGLPSDRFFAERPEGSVSTLKIQRTQQEDSAVYLCASSLAGGVYEKLFFGSGTQLSVL.

This chain joins TRBV28 and TRBJ2-7; D gene unclear. V shed 10 bases and J shed 1 base, with 14 bases lying between them. The germline V gene encodes CDR1 MDHEN and CDR2 SYDVKM. The CDR3 is 13 residues long. As DNA, the CDR3 is TGTGCCACCTACGGCCCAGGATCCTACGAGCAGTACTTC. Protein: CATYGPGSYEQYF.

The rearrangement links TRBV27 to TRBJ2-1; 10 bases line up with TRBD2. Looked up from germline, CDR1 is MNHEY and CDR2 is SMNVEV (reference sequence). The trim removed 6 bases at V and 6 bases at J, leaving 11 bases unmatched. The CDR3 spans 16 residues. As DNA, the CDR3 is TGTGCCAGCAGCTTAACTAGCGGGATTTCCCCCAATGAGCAGTTCTTC. Translation: CASSLTSGISPNEQFF.

The chain is built from TRBV28 and TRBJ1-1; a possible D gene is TRBD1 (5 bases). The CDR3 length is 14 residues. CDR1 and CDR2 (germline): MDHEN, SYDVKM. Trimming shortened V by 7 bases and J by 2 bases, and 14 bases separated the two germline ends. CDR3 protein: CASNLPGVNTEAFF. The CDR3 nucleotides are TGTGCCAGCAACCTCCCGGGGGTAAACACTGAAGCTTTCTTT.